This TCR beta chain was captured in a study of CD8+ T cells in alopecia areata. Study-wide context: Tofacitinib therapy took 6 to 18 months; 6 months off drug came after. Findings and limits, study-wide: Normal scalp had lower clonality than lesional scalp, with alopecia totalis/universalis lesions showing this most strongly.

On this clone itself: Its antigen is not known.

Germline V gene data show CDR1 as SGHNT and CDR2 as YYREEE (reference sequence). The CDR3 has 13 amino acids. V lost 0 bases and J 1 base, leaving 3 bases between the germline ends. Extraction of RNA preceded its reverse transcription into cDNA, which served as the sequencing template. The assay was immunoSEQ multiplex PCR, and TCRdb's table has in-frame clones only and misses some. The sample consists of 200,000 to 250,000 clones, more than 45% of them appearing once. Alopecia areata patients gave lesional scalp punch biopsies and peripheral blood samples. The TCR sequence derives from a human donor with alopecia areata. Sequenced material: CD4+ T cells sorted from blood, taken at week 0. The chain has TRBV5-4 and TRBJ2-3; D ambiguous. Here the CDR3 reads CASSLVGTDTQYF. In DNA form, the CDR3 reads TGTGCCAGCAGCTTGGTGGGCACAGATACGCAGTATTTT. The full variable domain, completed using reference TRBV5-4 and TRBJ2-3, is ETGVTQSPTHLIKTRGQQVTLRCSSQSGHNTVSWYQQALGQGPQFIFQYYREEENGRGNFPPRFSGLQFPNYSSELNVNALELDDSALYLCASSLVGTDTQYFGPGTRLTVL.